This TCR beta chain derives from a study of radiotherapy plus CTLA-4 blockade in lung cancer. Across the study: Among patients, less than 20% showed objective responses, and approximately 30% had disease control. Findings of the study overall: Together with interferon-beta, which increased in serum after radiation, early dynamic changes in blood T cell clones were reportedly the best predictors of response. In blood, TCR clones derived from the tumor expanded after radiotherapy plus ipilimumab.

It was focal radiation plus CTLA-4 blockade with ipilimumab that patients with chemo-refractory metastatic non-small-cell lung cancer received. Method: immunoSEQ multiplex PCR; TCRdb's copy keeps in-frame clones and lacks some. Found here are 3,000 to 4,000 clones, approximately 88% of them singletons; the top ten hold around 4%. Turning to this clone: Its antigen is undetermined.

Germline V gene lookup returns CDR1 KGHSH and CDR2 LQKENI. V was pared by 2 bases and J by 6 bases, with 13 bases between. This CDR3 has 14 amino acids. The TCR comes from a human donor with non-small cell lung cancer that progressed on radiotherapy plus ipilimumab. Sequencing was performed on tumor tissue, taken from a patient treated with radiotherapy plus ipilimumab. The chain employs TRBV18 and TRBJ1-1; possibly TRBD1 for D (6 bases). The CDR3 DNA is TGTGCCAGCTCACCAGGGGTCAGGGGACCTGAAGCTTTCTTT. Protein sequence: CASSPGVRGPEAFF.